This T cell receptor beta chain appears in the sequencing data of a study of T cells after yellow fever vaccination. Looking at the study overall: Each low-cell-number fraction was prepared by means of SMART-Seq v4 Ultra Low Input.

Of note for this clonotype: The antigen remains undetermined.

Study results and caveats: In FACS-sorted repertoires, abundant clonotypes from the bulk population could appear as contaminants.

The J segment lost 9 bases and the V segment lost 3 bases, leaving 4 bases of the junction unmatched. From germline, CDR1 is SGHTA and CDR2 FQGTGA. The CDR3 totals 13 residues. MiXCR was run by TCRdb on the 5' RACE reads, yielding one entry per CDR3 protein. The data hold some 550,000 distinct CDR3 sequences, with 15% to 20% observed a single time. This material consisted of PBMCs, taken 15 days after the yellow fever booster vaccination. V is TRBV7-3 and J is TRBJ2-1; 8 bases are a match to TRBD1. This clonotype was sampled from a young man who received the YFV17D yellow fever vaccine. The CDR3 loop is CASSFSGGIEQFF. The CDR3 DNA is TGTGCCAGCAGCTTTTCAGGGGGCATTGAGCAGTTCTTC.